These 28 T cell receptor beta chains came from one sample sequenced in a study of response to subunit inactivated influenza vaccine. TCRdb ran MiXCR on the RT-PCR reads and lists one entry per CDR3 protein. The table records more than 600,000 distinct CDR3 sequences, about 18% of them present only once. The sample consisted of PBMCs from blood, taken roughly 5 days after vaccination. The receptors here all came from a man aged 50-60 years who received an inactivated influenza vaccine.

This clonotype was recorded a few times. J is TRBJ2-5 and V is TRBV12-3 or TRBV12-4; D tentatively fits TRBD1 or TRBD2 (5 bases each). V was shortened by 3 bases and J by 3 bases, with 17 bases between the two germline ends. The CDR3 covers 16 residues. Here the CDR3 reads CASSFLGSGRKETQYF. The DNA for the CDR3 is TGTGCCAGCAGTTTCCTCGGTTCGGGACGGAAAGAGACCCAGTACTTC.

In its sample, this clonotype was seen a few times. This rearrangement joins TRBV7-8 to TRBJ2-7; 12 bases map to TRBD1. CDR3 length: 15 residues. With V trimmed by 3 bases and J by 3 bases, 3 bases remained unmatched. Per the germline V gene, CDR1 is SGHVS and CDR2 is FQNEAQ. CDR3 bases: TGTGCCAGCAGCTTCGGGACAGGGGGCCTCTACGAGCAGTACTTC. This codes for CASSFGTGGLYEQYF.

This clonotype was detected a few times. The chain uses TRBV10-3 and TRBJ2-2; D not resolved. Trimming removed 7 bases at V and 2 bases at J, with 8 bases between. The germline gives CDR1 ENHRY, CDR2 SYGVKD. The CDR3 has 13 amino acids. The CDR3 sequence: CAITVTNTGELFF. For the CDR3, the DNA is TGTGCCATCACAGTAACAAACACCGGGGAGCTGTTTTTT.

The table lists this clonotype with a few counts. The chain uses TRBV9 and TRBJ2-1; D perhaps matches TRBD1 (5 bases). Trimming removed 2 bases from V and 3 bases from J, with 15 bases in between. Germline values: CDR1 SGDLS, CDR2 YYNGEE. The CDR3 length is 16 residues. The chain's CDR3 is CASSVLGRGDYNEQFF. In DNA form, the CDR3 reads TGTGCCAGCAGCGTTCTGGGAAGGGGTGACTACAATGAGCAGTTCTTC. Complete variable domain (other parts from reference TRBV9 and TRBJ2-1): DSGVTQTPKHLITATGQRVTLRCSPRSGDLSVYWYQQSLDQGLQFLIQYYNGEERAKGNILERFSAQQFPDLHSELNLSSLELGDSALYFCASSVLGRGDYNEQFFGPGTRLTVL.

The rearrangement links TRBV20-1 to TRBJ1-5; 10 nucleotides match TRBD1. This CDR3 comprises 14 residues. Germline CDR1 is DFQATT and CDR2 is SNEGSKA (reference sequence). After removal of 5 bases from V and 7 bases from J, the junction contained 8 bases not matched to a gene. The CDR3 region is CSAGGQGYGQPQHF. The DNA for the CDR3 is TGCAGTGCTGGGGGACAGGGGTACGGGCAGCCCCAGCATTTT.

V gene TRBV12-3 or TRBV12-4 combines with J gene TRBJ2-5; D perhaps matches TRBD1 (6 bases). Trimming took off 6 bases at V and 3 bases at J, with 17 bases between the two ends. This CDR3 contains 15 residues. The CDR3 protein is CASSPTGTSKETQYF. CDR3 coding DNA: TGTGCCAGCAGCCCGACAGGCACCTCCAAAGAGACCCAGTACTTC.

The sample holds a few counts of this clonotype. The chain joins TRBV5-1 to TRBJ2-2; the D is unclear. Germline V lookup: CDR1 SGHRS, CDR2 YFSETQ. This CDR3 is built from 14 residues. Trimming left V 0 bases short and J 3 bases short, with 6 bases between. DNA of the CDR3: TGCGCCAGCAGCTTGGGCCATTACACCGGGGAGCTGTTTTTT. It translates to CASSLGHYTGELFF.

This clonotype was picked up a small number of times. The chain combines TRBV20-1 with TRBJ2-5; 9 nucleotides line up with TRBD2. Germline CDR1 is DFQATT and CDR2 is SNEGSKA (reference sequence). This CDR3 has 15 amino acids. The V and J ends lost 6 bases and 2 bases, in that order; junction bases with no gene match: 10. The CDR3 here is CSASNSGGRQETQYF. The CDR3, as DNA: TGCAGTGCCAGTAATAGCGGGGGCCGACAAGAGACCCAGTACTTC.

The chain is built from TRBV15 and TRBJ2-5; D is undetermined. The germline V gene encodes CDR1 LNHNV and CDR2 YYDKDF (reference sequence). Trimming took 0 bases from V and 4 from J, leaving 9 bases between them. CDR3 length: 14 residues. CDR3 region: CATSRDLYGETQYF. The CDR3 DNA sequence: TGTGCCACCAGCAGAGATCTATACGGAGAGACCCAGTACTTC.

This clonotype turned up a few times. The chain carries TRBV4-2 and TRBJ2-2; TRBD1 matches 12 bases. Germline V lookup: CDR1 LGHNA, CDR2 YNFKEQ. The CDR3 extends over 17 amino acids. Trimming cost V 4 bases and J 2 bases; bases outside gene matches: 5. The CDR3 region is CASSPAGQGANTGELFF. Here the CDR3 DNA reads TGTGCCAGCAGCCCAGCGGGACAGGGGGCTAACACCGGGGAGCTGTTTTTT.

DNA for the CDR3: TGTGCCAGCAGCTTGGCGGGACAGCATTCAGATACGCAGTATTTT. The encoded protein is CASSLAGQHSDTQYF. The V and J genes are TRBV7-2 and TRBJ2-3, with D possibly TRBD1 on 7 matching bases. Deletions cut 3 bases from V and 4 bases from J, with 14 bases between. CDR1 and CDR2 (germline): SGHTA, FQGNSA. This CDR3 region has 15 residues.

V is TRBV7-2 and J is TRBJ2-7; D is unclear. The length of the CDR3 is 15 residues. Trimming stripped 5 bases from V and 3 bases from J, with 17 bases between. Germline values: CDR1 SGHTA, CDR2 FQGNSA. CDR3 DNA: TGTGCCAGCAGCACATCCCGTGGCAGTGGCTACGAGCAGTACTTC. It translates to CASSTSRGSGYEQYF.

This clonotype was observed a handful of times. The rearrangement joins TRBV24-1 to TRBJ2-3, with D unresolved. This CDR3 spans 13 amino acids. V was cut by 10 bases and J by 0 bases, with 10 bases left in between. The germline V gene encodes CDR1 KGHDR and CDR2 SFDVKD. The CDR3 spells CATELSSTDTQYF. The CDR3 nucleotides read TGTGCCACAGAGTTGTCTAGCACAGATACGCAGTATTTT.

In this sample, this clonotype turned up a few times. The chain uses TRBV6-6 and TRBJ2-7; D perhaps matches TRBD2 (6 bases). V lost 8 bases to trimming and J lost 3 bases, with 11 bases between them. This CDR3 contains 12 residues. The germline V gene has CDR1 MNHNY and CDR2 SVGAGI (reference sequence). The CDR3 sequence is CASGGTYYEQYF. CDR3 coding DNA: TGTGCCAGCGGAGGGACTTACTACGAGCAGTACTTC.

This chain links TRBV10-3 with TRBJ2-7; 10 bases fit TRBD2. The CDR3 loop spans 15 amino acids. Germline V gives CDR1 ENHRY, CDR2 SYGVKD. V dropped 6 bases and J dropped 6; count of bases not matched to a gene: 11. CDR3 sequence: CAISQAGGLSGEQYF. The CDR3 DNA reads TGTGCCATCAGCCAAGCGGGAGGGTTATCTGGCGAGCAGTACTTC.

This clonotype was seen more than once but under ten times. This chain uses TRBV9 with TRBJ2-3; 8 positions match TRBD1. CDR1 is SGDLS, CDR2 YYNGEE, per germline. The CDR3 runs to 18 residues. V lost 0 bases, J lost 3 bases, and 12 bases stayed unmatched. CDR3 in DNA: TGTGCCAGCAGCGTAGTTTTGGGGACAGGCGAAGGAACAGATACGCAGTATTTT. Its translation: CASSVVLGTGEGTDTQYF.

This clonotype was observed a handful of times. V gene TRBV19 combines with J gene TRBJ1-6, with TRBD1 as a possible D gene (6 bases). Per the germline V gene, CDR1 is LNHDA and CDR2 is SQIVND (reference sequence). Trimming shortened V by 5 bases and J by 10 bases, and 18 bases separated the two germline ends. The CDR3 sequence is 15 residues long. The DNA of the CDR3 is TGTGCCAGTAGTGCAACACAGGGTTCCTCATCACCCCTCCACTTT. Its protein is CASSATQGSSSPLHF.

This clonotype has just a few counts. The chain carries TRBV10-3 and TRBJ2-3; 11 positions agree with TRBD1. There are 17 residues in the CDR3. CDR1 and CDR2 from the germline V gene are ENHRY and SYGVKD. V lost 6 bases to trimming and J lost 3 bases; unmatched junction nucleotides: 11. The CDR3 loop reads CAISPGTGGVITDTQYF. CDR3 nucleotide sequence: TGTGCCATCAGCCCAGGGACAGGGGGTGTTATAACAGATACGCAGTATTTT.

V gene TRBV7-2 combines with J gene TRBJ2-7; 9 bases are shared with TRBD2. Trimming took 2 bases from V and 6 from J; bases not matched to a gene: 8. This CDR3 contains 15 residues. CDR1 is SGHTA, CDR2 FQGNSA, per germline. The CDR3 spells CASSLPAGGPFEQYF. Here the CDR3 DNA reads TGTGCCAGCAGCTTACCGGCGGGAGGGCCATTCGAGCAGTACTTC.

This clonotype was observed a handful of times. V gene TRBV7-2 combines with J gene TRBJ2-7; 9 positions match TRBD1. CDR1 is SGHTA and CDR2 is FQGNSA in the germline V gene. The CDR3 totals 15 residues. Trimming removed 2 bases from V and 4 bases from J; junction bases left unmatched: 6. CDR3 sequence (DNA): TGTGCCAGCAGCTTAAACCGACAGGGGGAATACGAGCAGTACTTC. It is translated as CASSLNRQGEYEQYF.

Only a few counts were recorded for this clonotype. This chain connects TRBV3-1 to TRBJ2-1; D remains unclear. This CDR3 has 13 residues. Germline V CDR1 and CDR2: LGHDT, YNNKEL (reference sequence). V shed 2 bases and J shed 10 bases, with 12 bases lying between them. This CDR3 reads CASSQHFGVEQFF. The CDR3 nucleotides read TGTGCCAGCAGCCAACATTTCGGAGTAGAGCAGTTCTTC.

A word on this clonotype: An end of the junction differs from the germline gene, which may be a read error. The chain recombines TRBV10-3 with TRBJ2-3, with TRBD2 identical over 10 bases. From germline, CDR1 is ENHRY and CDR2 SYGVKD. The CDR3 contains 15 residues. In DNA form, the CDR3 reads TGTGCCATCAGTGAGATTAGTTCTAGCGGGAGTTTAGTACGTTTT. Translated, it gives CAISEISSSGSLVRF.

The CDR3 spells CASSLEAQGREQFF. The CDR3 DNA is TGCGCCAGCAGCTTGGAGGCCCAGGGTAGAGAGCAGTTCTTC. The V gene is TRBV5-1, the J gene TRBJ2-1, with D perhaps matching TRBD1 (5 bases). CDR1 and CDR2 from the germline V gene are SGHRS and YFSETQ. V was shortened by 0 bases and J by 10 bases, with 14 bases between the two germline ends. The CDR3 runs 14 residues.

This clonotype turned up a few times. Written as DNA, the CDR3 is TGCGCCAGGGGGGACACCCATTCGGGGGAGCAGTACTTC. This encodes CARGDTHSGEQYF. The J gene is TRBJ2-7, the V gene TRBV5-1; D is possibly TRBD1 (6 bases). The germline V gene encodes CDR1 SGHRS and CDR2 YFSETQ. V was clipped by 8 bases and J by 7 bases, with 19 bases between them. The length of the CDR3 is 13 residues.

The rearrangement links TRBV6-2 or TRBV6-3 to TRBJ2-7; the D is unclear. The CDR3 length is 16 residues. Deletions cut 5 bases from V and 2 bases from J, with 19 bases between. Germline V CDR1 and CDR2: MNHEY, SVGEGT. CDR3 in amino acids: CASSTPLKGGTYEQYF. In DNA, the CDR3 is TGTGCCAGCAGTACCCCTTTAAAGGGTGGGACCTACGAGCAGTACTTC.

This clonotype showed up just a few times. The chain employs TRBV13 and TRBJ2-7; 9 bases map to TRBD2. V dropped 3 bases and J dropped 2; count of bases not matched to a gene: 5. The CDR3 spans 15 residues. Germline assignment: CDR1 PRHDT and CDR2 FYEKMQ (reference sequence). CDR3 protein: CASSFSGSPPYEQYF. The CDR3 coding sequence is TGTGCCAGCAGCTTTAGCGGGAGTCCCCCCTACGAGCAGTACTTC.

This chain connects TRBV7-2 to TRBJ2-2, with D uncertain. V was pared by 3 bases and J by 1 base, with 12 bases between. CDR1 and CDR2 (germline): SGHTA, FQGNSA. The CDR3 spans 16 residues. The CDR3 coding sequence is TGTGCCAGCAGCTTTTTCGGTCTTCAGAACACCGGGGAGCTGTTTTTT. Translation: CASSFFGLQNTGELFF.

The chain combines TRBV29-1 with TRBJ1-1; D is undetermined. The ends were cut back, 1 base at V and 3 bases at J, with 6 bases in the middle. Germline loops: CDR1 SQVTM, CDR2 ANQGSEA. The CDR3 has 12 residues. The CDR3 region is CSVEGRYTEAFF. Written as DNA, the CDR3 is TGCAGCGTTGAAGGGCGCTACACTGAAGCTTTCTTT.